This T cell receptor (beta chain) originates from a study of shared clonotypes between healthy human individuals. Clones were read by immunoSEQ multiplex PCR, and TCRdb kept only the in-frame ones, dropping some. The sample has fewer than 850,000 clones; around 72% are singletons. The sequencing input was memory CD4+ T cells sorted from blood. As for subset: CD45RA-negative fraction. The clonotype was recovered from a woman in her 30s in good health.

CDR3 DNA sequence: TGTGCCAGCAGTTTATATCGGGGAGGGCTCTACGAGCAGTACTTC. Translating it yields CASSLYRGGLYEQYF. The V and J genes are TRBV27 and TRBJ2-7; 7 nucleotides match TRBD2. V lost 1 base to trimming and J lost 3 bases; unmatched junction nucleotides: 6. Germline CDR1 reads MNHEY; CDR2 reads SMNVEV (reference sequence). The CDR3 contains 15 residues.